This T cell receptor (beta chain) was retrieved from a study of blood T cell repertoires in COVID-19. Study at large: The samples span acute and convalescent COVID-19 from the United States, Italy and Spain.

V was pared by 4 bases and J by 3 bases, with 11 bases of the junction left unmatched. CDR1 is LGHNA, CDR2 YNFKEQ, per germline. The CDR3 contains 18 residues. Here immunoSEQ multiplex PCR was the method, and the copy in TCRdb shows in-frame clones only, minus some. The sample carries over 150,000 clones, 80% to 85% recorded once. The source is a woman in her sixties with acute or convalescent COVID-19. The sequenced sample was peripheral blood. The chain links TRBV4-2 to TRBJ2-2; 10 bases align to TRBD1. The CDR3 is CASSPGPGQGRYTGELFF. The CDR3 nucleotides read TGTGCCAGCAGCCCGGGGCCGGGACAGGGGAGATACACCGGGGAGCTGTTTTTT.